Sequencing of this TCR delta chain was carried out in a study of gamma-delta T cells after stem cell transplantation. TCRdb applied CATT to the RT-PCR reads for clone calling. The sample consists of some 16,000 delta-chain clones, almost 9.5% of them appearing once. This CDR3 region has 16 residues. The V gene's germline CDR1 is GEAIGNYY and CDR2 EKD. The trim removed 1 base at V and 7 bases at J, leaving 9 bases unmatched. Concerning this clone itself: TCRdb's protein for this DNA is that of a much larger clone and differs from the translation at residue 12, likely a read error; the protein shown is the DNA translation.

Material for sequencing was gamma-delta T cells. This TCR was recovered from a human donor. It is not recorded whose cells these are; they may come from a transplant donor. The rearrangement uses TRDV2 and TRDJ1; 12 positions agree with TRDD3. The CDR3 coding sequence is TGTGCCTGTGACACGAGCTGGGGGATACGGAACGTTAAACTCATCTTT. It yields the protein CACDTSWGIRNVKLIF.